A single sample is the source of the 23 T cell receptor beta chains below, sequenced in a study of CD8 T cells in ankylosing spondylitis. Study-level points and caveats: Apparently characteristic of ankylosing spondylitis blood was a TCR beta motif (under ten highly homologous variants).

Antigen specificity for these receptors is unknown. Each CDR3 protein is one row after TCRdb ran MiXCR on the 5' RACE reads. The sample records some 400,000 distinct CDR3 sequences, 20% to 25% being singletons. Sequencing used blood, either unsorted or a sorted T cell fraction (not recorded which). The receptors here all came from a male donor with ankylosing spondylitis.

This sequence joins TRBV20-1 and TRBJ1-1; D not certain. Germline values: CDR1 DFQATT, CDR2 SNEGSKA (reference sequence). V lost 6 bases, J lost 7 bases, and 15 bases lay in between. This CDR3 is built from 12 residues. CDR3 loop: CSAPNLGDEAFF. The CDR3 bases are TGCAGTGCCCCAAACCTCGGGGATGAAGCTTTCTTT.

The chain carries TRBV10-1 and TRBJ2-1; tentative D call: TRBD1 (5 bases). Germline values: CDR1 WNHNN, CDR2 SYGVQD (reference sequence). Trimming took off 0 bases at V and 1 base at J, with 7 bases between the two ends. This CDR3 is 15 amino acids long. In DNA form, the CDR3 reads TGCGCCAGCAGTGAGTCAGGGGTATCCTACAATGAGCAGTTCTTC. This sequence encodes CASSESGVSYNEQFF.

The V gene is TRBV30, the J gene TRBJ1-1; 10 bases line up with TRBD1. V was clipped by 0 bases and J by 6 bases; unmatched bases: 4. The V gene's germline CDR1 is GTSNPN and CDR2 SVGIG (reference sequence). The length of the CDR3 is 14 residues. The CDR3 loop is CAWSVGTGVSEAFF. CDR3 DNA sequence: TGTGCCTGGAGTGTAGGGACAGGGGTTTCTGAAGCTTTCTTT.

This clonotype was detected many times. The chain employs TRBV5-1 and TRBJ2-7, with TRBD1 matching 7 bases. Germline V gene data show CDR1 as SGHRS and CDR2 as YFSETQ. The CDR3 consists of 16 residues. With V trimmed by 4 bases and J by 7 bases, 17 bases remained unmatched. The CDR3: CASSLVTGLSYDEQYF. CDR3 DNA sequence: TGCGCCAGCAGCCTCGTGACAGGGTTATCTTATGATGAGCAGTACTTC.

The chain couples TRBV6-5 to TRBJ2-7; D uncertain. V lost 3 bases to trimming and J lost 0 bases, with 9 bases between them. Germline V gives CDR1 MNHEY, CDR2 SVGAGI. The length of the CDR3 is 14 residues. CDR3 in amino acids: CASSYGVSSYEQYF. CDR3 sequence (DNA): TGTGCCAGCAGTTATGGGGTAAGCTCCTACGAGCAGTACTTC.

This clonotype occurred a few times. The chain combines TRBV7-3 with TRBJ2-3, with 7 bases identical to TRBD1. This CDR3 region has 16 residues. With V trimmed by 2 bases and J by 2 bases, 7 bases remained unmatched. From germline, CDR1 is SGHTA and CDR2 FQGTGA. The CDR3 coding sequence is TGTGCCAGCAGCTTATCCGGGACAGACATCACAGATACGCAGTATTTT. This gives the protein CASSLSGTDITDTQYF.

This clonotype was seen many times. This chain joins TRBV5-1 and TRBJ2-1; D is undetermined. The CDR3 covers 16 residues. Germline assignment: CDR1 SGHRS and CDR2 YFSETQ. Trimming pared 5 bases from V and 5 bases from J, leaving 20 bases between. CDR3 loop: CASSTDGVGRNNEQFF. The DNA for the CDR3 is TGCGCCAGCAGTACTGACGGAGTGGGAAGGAACAATGAGCAGTTCTTC. The whole variable domain, remainder taken from reference TRBV5-1 and TRBJ2-1, is KAGVTQTPRYLIKTRGQQVTLSCSPISGHRSVSWYQQTPGQGLQFLFEYFSETQRNKGNFPGRFSGRQFSNSRSEMNVSTLELGDSALYLCASSTDGVGRNNEQFFGPGTRLTVL.

This chain connects TRBV5-1 to TRBJ2-4, with 7 bases fitting TRBD1. Germline CDR1 reads SGHRS; CDR2 reads YFSETQ. V dropped 4 bases and J dropped 9; count of bases not matched to a gene: 10. The CDR3 extends over 14 amino acids. The DNA for the CDR3 is TGCGCCAGCAGCAGAGGACAGGAGTCGGGCATTCAGTACTTC. It translates to CASSRGQESGIQYF.

This chain joins TRBV14 and TRBJ2-1; tentatively, D is TRBD2 (5 bases). Trimming left V 1 base short and J 8 bases short, with 12 bases between. The germline V gene has CDR1 SGHDN and CDR2 FVKESK. The CDR3 is made up of 14 amino acids. The CDR3, as DNA: TGTGCCAGCAGCCAAGTCACGGGGATCGATGAGCAGTTCTTC. Translated, it gives CASSQVTGIDEQFF.

This clonotype has only a few counts. This chain connects TRBV20-1 to TRBJ1-5, with TRBD1 matching 7 bases. CDR1 and CDR2 from the germline V gene are DFQATT and SNEGSKA (reference sequence). CDR3 length: 13 amino acids. The V and J ends lost 5 bases and 3 bases, in that order; junction bases with no gene match: 4. The CDR3 sequence: CSAQQGINQPQHF. CDR3 nucleotide sequence: TGCAGTGCTCAACAGGGGATCAATCAGCCCCAGCATTTT.

V gene TRBV5-1 combines with J gene TRBJ2-7; possibly TRBD2 for D (5 bases). CDR1 SGHRS and CDR2 YFSETQ come from the germline V gene. Trimming took off 0 bases at V and 4 bases at J, with 23 bases between the two ends. The CDR3 sequence is 18 residues long. The CDR3 nucleotides read TGCGCCAGCAGCTTGGGTCGGGGAAGGAGTGGGATAATTTACGAGCAGTACTTC. This codes for CASSLGRGRSGIIYEQYF. The whole variable domain, filled in from reference TRBV5-1 and TRBJ2-7, reads KAGVTQTPRYLIKTRGQQVTLSCSPISGHRSVSWYQQTPGQGLQFLFEYFSETQRNKGNFPGRFSGRQFSNSRSEMNVSTLELGDSALYLCASSLGRGRSGIIYEQYFGPGTRLTVT.

The V gene is TRBV20-1, the J gene TRBJ2-3, with TRBD2 matching 9 bases. This CDR3 has 18 residues. CDR1 and CDR2 from the germline V gene are DFQATT and SNEGSKA (reference sequence). J gave up 2 bases and V 4 bases, and 16 bases lay outside the gene matches. This CDR3 is CSANHRGAASGATDTQYF. CDR3 bases: TGCAGTGCTAACCACAGGGGAGCGGCTAGCGGGGCCACAGATACGCAGTATTTT.

The V gene is TRBV29-1, the J gene TRBJ2-1; D remains ambiguous. The germline V gene has CDR1 SQVTM and CDR2 ANQGSEA. The CDR3 spans 13 residues. The germline V and J ends were trimmed by 2 bases and 4 bases, with 9 bases remaining between them. CDR3 in DNA: TGCAGCGTTGAATCTCGGGTTTACAATGAGCAGTTCTTC. This sequence encodes CSVESRVYNEQFF.

The rearrangement joins TRBV20-1 to TRBJ2-3; D is perhaps TRBD1 (6 bases). Germline V gene lookup returns CDR1 DFQATT and CDR2 SNEGSKA (reference sequence). CDR3 size: 15 residues. Trimming removed 0 bases from V and 4 bases from J, with 14 bases in between. Here the CDR3 DNA reads TGCAGTGCTAGAGATTGGGGCAGGGGAGCAGATACGCAGTATTTT. Translating gives CSARDWGRGADTQYF.

A few counts support this clonotype. This chain uses TRBV28 with TRBJ2-5, with no clear D. Trimming cost V 3 bases and J 10 bases, with 12 bases left between them. CDR3 length: 12 residues. Germline CDR1 and CDR2: MDHEN and SYDVKM. CDR3 residues: CASSLVTRGQYF. The CDR3 region has the DNA TGTGCCAGCAGTTTGGTCACGCGAGGCCAGTACTTC.

The sample holds a few counts of this clonotype. The chain couples TRBV6-2 or TRBV6-3 to TRBJ2-1; 8 bases are shared with TRBD2. V gave up 10 bases and J gave up 7 bases; unmatched junction bases: 9. This CDR3 is 13 amino acids long. The germline V gene encodes CDR1 MNHEY and CDR2 SVGEGT. This CDR3 reads CATRKREYNEQFF. CDR3 nucleotides: TGTGCCACCCGAAAGCGGGAGTATAATGAGCAGTTCTTC.

The chain uses TRBV6-2 or TRBV6-3 and TRBJ2-1, with unresolved D. The ends were cut back, 0 bases at V and 8 bases at J, with 11 bases in the middle. Germline V gives CDR1 MNHEY, CDR2 SVGEGT. CDR3 length: 14 residues. CDR3 residues: CASSYSIPSYEQFF. The CDR3 bases are TGTGCCAGCAGTTACTCGATTCCCAGCTATGAGCAGTTCTTC.

In this sample, this clonotype turned up many times. The rearrangement joins TRBV24-1 to TRBJ2-1; D may be TRBD2 (6 bases). The CDR3 is 17 residues long. The V end was cut by 4 bases, the J end by 0 bases, with 15 bases between. Germline V gene lookup returns CDR1 KGHDR and CDR2 SFDVKD. The CDR3 sequence: CATSESWSGPSYNEQFF. DNA for the CDR3: TGTGCCACCAGTGAGTCTTGGAGCGGGCCCTCCTACAATGAGCAGTTCTTC.

J is TRBJ2-7 and V is TRBV29-1, with 8 bases that match TRBD2. V trimming: 3 bases; J trimming: 3 bases; junction bases outside the gene matches: 7. CDR1 and CDR2 (germline): SQVTM, ANQGSEA. The CDR3 is made up of 14 amino acids. Written as DNA, the CDR3 is TGCAGCGTTGACGGAGCGGGAGTTGGCTACGAGCAGTACTTC. This sequence encodes CSVDGAGVGYEQYF.

This rearrangement joins TRBV28 to TRBJ2-7; D may be TRBD2 (6 bases). V was trimmed by 9 bases and J by 0 bases, leaving 12 bases between them. The CDR3 extends over 13 amino acids. Germline CDR1 MDHEN, CDR2 SYDVKM. The CDR3 sequence: CASRQRVSYEQYF. CDR3 nucleotides: TGTGCCAGTCGCCAGCGGGTCTCCTACGAGCAGTACTTC.

This clonotype was seen a single time. The chain recombines TRBV5-1 with TRBJ1-4, with TRBD1 matching 9 bases. The CDR3 contains 15 residues. V gave up 3 bases and J gave up 5 bases; unmatched junction bases: 5. CDR1 SGHRS and CDR2 YFSETQ come from the germline V gene. In DNA, the CDR3 is TGCGCCAGCAGCTGGGGACAGGGTCGAAATGAAAAACTGTTTTTT. This encodes CASSWGQGRNEKLFF.

This clonotype was seen a handful of times. The CDR3: CASIRLAASTDTQYF. CDR3 DNA sequence: TGTGCCAGCATCCGGCTAGCGGCTAGCACAGATACGCAGTATTTT. V and J are TRBV2 and TRBJ2-3, with 7 positions matching TRBD2. The CDR3 covers 15 residues. The germline CDR1 and CDR2 sequences are SNHLY and FYNNEI. Trimming at V came to 7 bases and at J to 0 bases, leaving 7 bases not matched to a gene. The full variable domain, rest sourced from reference TRBV2 and TRBJ2-3, is EPEVTQTPSHQVTQMGQEVILRCVPISNHLYFYWYRQILGQKVEFLVSFYNNEISEKSEIFDDQFSVERPDGSNFTLKIRSTKLEDSAMYFCASIRLAASTDTQYFGPGTRLTVL.

CDR3 sequence (DNA): TGTGCCAGCAGCGTAGACTCTAGCGGGAGCAGAGAGACCCAGTACTTC. It codes for CASSVDSSGSRETQYF. The chain joins TRBV9 to TRBJ2-5, with 10 bases aligning to TRBD2. The length of the CDR3 is 16 residues. From germline, CDR1 is SGDLS and CDR2 YYNGEE. The V gene end was trimmed by 0 bases and the J gene end by 4 bases; junction bases not matched to a gene: 6.